This paragraph covers one TCR beta chain sequence. This receptor's antigen is unknown. Per-base quality was not reported, and no clone a single base away is much larger than it. Whole blood was collected in K2EDTA tubes by collaborating institutions according to the institutions' own protocols. For TCRbeta analysis, collaborator samples were shipped as frozen whole blood, as isolated PBMCs, or as DNA extracted from either sample type. These data come from a study of blood T cell repertoires in COVID-19 (dated by TCRdb to the early 2020s). Broadly, across the study: Collaborator samples came from the United States, Italy and Spain and covered acute and convalescent phases of COVID-19. Where available, HLA class I and class II types were taken from metadata supplied by the sample provider and were not determined by assay-based typing. The repertoires were released in a freely available public database intended as a resource for research on the immune response to SARS-CoV-2. Samples came from the ongoing ImmuneRACE study (first 160 participants) plus 1,254 subjects from 6 global collaborators. Deeply sampled blood TCRbeta repertoires from subjects exposed to, actively infected with, or recovered from COVID-19 were included in the dataset. The material from the prospective study consisted of cDNA or gDNA derived from T cells, B-cell-depleted T cells, or PBMCs. The sample metadata nearly always contained a de-identified subject ID, COVID-19 status, age in years and sex.

The immunoSEQ Assay, a bias-controlled multiplex PCR, was used to amplify TCRbeta CDR3 regions from genomic DNA. The authors' analysis ran thus. The number of nucleated cells in each sample was estimated from the amplification of reference gene primers within the assay. To quantify the absolute abundance of each unique TCRbeta CDR3 rearrangement, sequence reads were collapsed and filtered. For each sample, productive Simpson clonality was calculated as the square root of Simpson's diversity index across productive rearrangements. The immuneACCESS repertoire file appears here via TCRdb, limited to in-frame rearrangements. These files lack a portion of the clones; in checked studies, under half of the deficit traces to unresolved V genes, and the cause of the others is not known. V and J calls and clone size are those listed in that table; D and trimming were worked out from the DNA. For this sample there are under 60,000 clones; just under 80% appear just once. The top ten hold about 25% of the sample.

Broader findings and caveats from the paper: The quantity of clinical and demographic metadata differed by source and by participant and was supplied without curation.

The sample taken for sequencing was peripheral blood. This receptor was taken from a human donor in a cohort sampled during active COVID-19.

The CDR3 here reads CASSVDGLGGAWNEQFF. The DNA sequence is as follows: TGTGCCAGCAGCGTAGACGGTCTGGGGGGGGCCTGGAATGAGCAGTTCTTC. The rearranged segments are TRBV9 and TRBJ2-1, and the D gene may be TRBD2, 7 bases matching. Sequences SGDLS (CDR1) and YYNGEE (CDR2) are obtained from the germline V gene. Including cysteine and phenylalanine, the CDR3 has 17 amino acids. Here the CDR3 DNA is all that survives: 51 bases in frame from base 1. The germline ends are 20 bases apart after V is trimmed by 0 bases and J by 7 bases.